The 18 T cell receptor beta chains presented below share a single source sample, sequenced in a study of shared clonotypes between healthy human individuals. Assay used: immunoSEQ multiplex PCR; TCRdb lists only in-frame clones, some missing. In the table there are 330,000 or so clones, less than 85% of which are singletons. Sequencing was performed on memory CD4+ T cells sorted from blood. Subset here: CD45RA-negative fraction. The source is a man aged 25-45 years in good health.

The chain couples TRBV7-2 to TRBJ1-4; D remains unclear. From germline, CDR1 is SGHTA and CDR2 FQGNSA. V gave up 2 bases and J gave up 8 bases, with 9 bases separating them. The CDR3 covers 13 residues. CDR3 sequence: CASSLSGGEKLFF. CDR3 sequence (DNA): TGTGCCAGCAGCTTATCGGGTGGCGAAAAACTGTTTTTT.

A few counts support this clone. V gene TRBV2 combines with J gene TRBJ2-7; 8 nucleotides align to TRBD2. This CDR3 contains 16 residues. V trimming: 5 bases; J trimming: 3 bases; junction bases outside the gene matches: 12. CDR1 SNHLY and CDR2 FYNNEI come from the germline V gene. The chain's CDR3 is CASSPGRIAGIYEQYF. The CDR3, as DNA: TGTGCCAGCAGTCCGGGACGGATAGCGGGAATCTACGAGCAGTACTTC. The whole variable domain, remainder taken from reference TRBV2 and TRBJ2-7, is EPEVTQTPSHQVTQMGQEVILRCVPISNHLYFYWYRQILGQKVEFLVSFYNNEISEKSEIFDDQFSVERPDGSNFTLKIRSTKLEDSAMYFCASSPGRIAGIYEQYFGPGTRLTVT.

In regard to this clone: The junction and the germline gene differ at one end; a read error may be behind it. The J gene is TRBJ2-3, the V gene TRBV7-7; weak D call: TRBD1 (6 bases). The CDR3 covers 13 residues. Per germline, CDR1 SSHAT and CDR2 FNYEAQ (reference sequence). CDR3 sequence (DNA): TGTGCTAGCAGCTTGACAGGCTCAGATACGCAGTATTTT. This encodes CASSLTGSDTQYF.

The chain couples TRBV5-6 to TRBJ2-7; 9 positions agree with TRBD1. This CDR3 has 14 amino acids. V dropped 6 bases and J dropped 2; count of bases not matched to a gene: 6. The germline gives CDR1 SGHDT, CDR2 YYEEEE. CDR3 amino acids: CASNRRTGAYEQYF. Written as DNA, the CDR3 is TGTGCCAGCAACCGAAGGACAGGGGCCTACGAGCAGTACTTC.

The chain employs TRBV7-2 and TRBJ2-3; TRBD2 matches 11 bases. Trimming took 5 bases from V and 6 from J; bases not matched to a gene: 10. CDR3 size: 16 residues. Germline assignment: CDR1 SGHTA and CDR2 FQGNSA. The DNA of the CDR3 is TGTGCCAGCAGCAAATCCGGACTAGCGGGTTCCGATACGCAGTATTTT. This translates into CASSKSGLAGSDTQYF. Full variable domain (outside the CDR3, taken from reference TRBV7-2 and TRBJ2-3): GAGVSQSPSNKVTEKGKDVELRCDPISGHTALYWYRQSLGQGLEFLIYFQGNSAPDKSGLPSDRFSAERTGGSVSTLTIQRTQQEDSAVYLCASSKSGLAGSDTQYFGPGTRLTVL.

This clone was seen a few times. V and J are TRBV19 and TRBJ2-3; 10 bases are a match to TRBD2. The V gene's germline CDR1 is LNHDA and CDR2 SQIVND (reference sequence). The CDR3 is 17 amino acids. The V segment lost 3 bases and the J segment 2 bases; nucleotides outside the gene matches: 8. The CDR3 bases are TGTGCCAGTAGTATCAGCCCTAGCGGGAGTCCCACAGATACGCAGTATTTT. Amino acid sequence: CASSISPSGSPTDTQYF.

V and J are TRBV6-5 and TRBJ1-5, with 7 nucleotides matching TRBD1. Looked up from germline, CDR1 is MNHEY and CDR2 is SVGAGI. The CDR3 contains 14 residues. V shed 5 bases, J shed 8 bases, and the junction held 9 bases outside the gene matches. The CDR3 loop is CASSPDRERKPQHF. The CDR3 DNA reads as TGTGCCAGCAGTCCCGACAGGGAGAGGAAGCCCCAGCATTTT.

V gene TRBV18 combines with J gene TRBJ2-3; D is tentatively TRBD1 or TRBD2 (5 bases each). There are 14 residues in the CDR3. Looked up from germline, CDR1 is KGHSH and CDR2 is LQKENI. V shed 3 bases and J shed 4 bases, with 11 bases lying between them. The CDR3 DNA follows: TGTGCCAGCTCACCTGCTCAGGGAGCAGATACGCAGTATTTT. Amino acids: CASSPAQGADTQYF.

J is TRBJ1-3 and V is TRBV29-1; D call uncertain. Trimming removed 3 bases at V and 0 bases at J, with 6 bases between. The CDR3 loop spans 13 amino acids. The germline gives CDR1 SQVTM, CDR2 ANQGSEA. The CDR3 spells CSVDVDSGNTIYF. The DNA for the CDR3 is TGCAGCGTTGATGTGGACTCTGGAAACACCATATATTTT.

The genes are TRBV7-9 and TRBJ2-2; tentative D call: TRBD2 (6 bases). This CDR3 is built from 16 residues. Trimming pared 1 base from V and 1 base from J, leaving 10 bases between. Germline V gene lookup returns CDR1 SEHNR and CDR2 FQNEAQ (reference sequence). CDR3 sequence reads: CASSLGPSVNTGELFF. The CDR3, as DNA: TGTGCCAGCAGCTTAGGCCCTAGCGTGAACACCGGGGAGCTGTTTTTT.

About this clone itself: Within the sample, other DNA sequences also encode this same CDR3. The CDR3 DNA reads as TGTGCCAGCAGCTTGGTCCAGCCATACTCCTACGAGCAGTACTTC. It encodes CASSLVQPYSYEQYF. The V call is TRBV5-6, the J call TRBJ2-7, with D unclear. V was pared by 0 bases and J by 0 bases, with 10 bases between. CDR3 length equals 15 residues. CDR1 is SGHDT, CDR2 YYEEEE, per germline.

The chain employs TRBV6-1 and TRBJ1-4; no firm D call. The CDR3 is 13 residues long. The germline V gene has CDR1 MNHNS and CDR2 SASEGT. The V gene lost 6 bases and the J gene lost 7 bases, with 12 bases spanning the gap. This CDR3 is CASREVFGEKLFF. DNA for the CDR3: TGTGCCAGCAGAGAGGTATTTGGTGAAAAACTGTTTTTT.

The chain combines TRBV25-1 with TRBJ1-3, with TRBD1 as a possible D gene (5 bases). Germline V gene data show CDR1 as MGHDK and CDR2 as SYGVNS. Trimming left V 5 bases short and J 0 bases short, with 11 bases between. The CDR3 is 15 residues long. CDR3 in DNA: TGTGCCAGCAGTCCAGGACAAATCTCTGGAAACACCATATATTTT. Its translation is CASSPGQISGNTIYF.

A single count supports this clone. This rearrangement joins TRBV28 to TRBJ2-2; 7 positions match TRBD2. The CDR3 consists of 18 residues. Trimming removed 6 bases from V and 4 bases from J; junction bases left unmatched: 17. Germline CDR1 is MDHEN and CDR2 is SYDVKM. CDR3 coding DNA: TGTGCCAGCAGCTTGAGGGGCGGAGGGAGGGGACGCACCGGGGAGCTGTTTTTT. Translated: CASSLRGGGRGRTGELFF.

Many counts were recorded for this clone. The chain carries TRBV11-2 and TRBJ2-6; 10 bases are a match to TRBD1. This CDR3 is built from 19 residues. The germline CDR1 and CDR2 sequences are SGHAT and FQNNGV. J lost 0 bases, V lost 0 bases, and 5 bases had no gene match. The CDR3 loop is CASSLDGGTGDSGANVLTF. CDR3 in DNA: TGTGCCAGCAGCTTAGATGGGGGGACAGGGGACTCTGGGGCCAACGTCCTGACTTTC.

This rearrangement joins TRBV7-6 to TRBJ2-5, with D uncertain. Judging by the DNA end, TRBJ2-7 fits better; the J call may be wrong. Germline CDR1 is SGHVS and CDR2 is FNYEAQ. CDR3 size: 12 residues. The CDR3 reads CASSPNTYEQYF. In DNA form, the CDR3 reads TGTGCCAGCAGCCCCAACACCTACGAGCAGTACTTC.

V and J are TRBV30 and TRBJ2-5, with TRBD1 matching 10 bases. This CDR3 region has 13 residues. V dropped 4 bases and J dropped 4; count of bases not matched to a gene: 3. Germline V gene lookup returns CDR1 GTSNPN and CDR2 SVGIG (reference sequence). DNA of the CDR3: TGTGCCTGGAAGGACAGGGGGGCAGAGACCCAGTACTTC. This gives the protein CAWKDRGAETQYF.

This chain uses TRBV6-1 with TRBJ1-5; D is ambiguous. The CDR3 length is 15 residues. V was pared by 6 bases and J by 2 bases, with 14 bases between. Germline values: CDR1 MNHNS, CDR2 SASEGT. Here the CDR3 reads CASRIRLDGNQPQHF. DNA for the CDR3: TGTGCCAGCAGAATCCGACTAGACGGCAATCAGCCCCAGCATTTT.